These 22 T cell receptor beta chains were sequenced from one sample in a study of radiotherapy plus CTLA-4 blockade in lung cancer. Sequencing was performed with immunoSEQ multiplex PCR; in TCRdb, only in-frame clones are kept and a portion is missing. Of tens of thousands of clones listed, about 79% are singletons. Sequenced here: peripheral blood, sampled from a patient treated with radiotherapy plus ipilimumab. These receptors were collected from a human donor with non-small cell lung cancer that progressed on radiotherapy plus ipilimumab.

The chain employs TRBV11-2 and TRBJ2-7; 8 bases agree with TRBD2. The CDR3 has 16 residues. With V trimmed by 1 base and J by 4 bases, 9 bases remained unmatched. Germline lookup yields CDR1 SGHAT and CDR2 FQNNGV. The CDR3 is CASSLGATSGTYEQYF. CDR3 coding DNA: TGTGCCAGCAGCTTAGGGGCCACTAGCGGAACGTACGAGCAGTACTTC.

The J gene is TRBJ2-3, the V gene TRBV9; 8 bases fit TRBD2. Trimming removed 0 bases from V and 3 bases from J; junction bases left unmatched: 6. The CDR3 sequence is 16 residues long. The germline CDR1 and CDR2 sequences are SGDLS and YYNGEE. The CDR3 loop reads CASSVAAGEVTDTQYF. In nucleotides, the CDR3 is TGTGCCAGCAGCGTAGCAGCGGGAGAGGTAACAGATACGCAGTATTTT.

The chain carries TRBV5-6 and TRBJ1-1; D possibly corresponds to TRBD1 (5 bases). The CDR3 contains 15 residues. V was shortened by 4 bases and J by 1 base, with 14 bases between the two germline ends. Germline CDR1 SGHDT, CDR2 YYEEEE. CDR3 residues: CASSPAGLWNTEAFF. The CDR3 DNA reads TGTGCCAGCAGCCCTGCAGGGTTGTGGAACACTGAAGCTTTCTTT. Looking up the rest from reference TRBV5-6 and TRBJ1-1 gives the full variable domain: DAGVTQSPTHLIKTRGQQVTLRCSPKSGHDTVSWYQQALGQGPQFIFQYYEEEERQRGNFPDRFSGHQFPNYSSELNVNALLLGDSALYLCASSPAGLWNTEAFFGQGTRLTVV.

This clone was observed once. The chain uses TRBV7-9 and TRBJ2-2; 14 positions agree with TRBD2. With V trimmed by 4 bases and J by 6 bases, 7 bases remained unmatched. Germline V CDR1 and CDR2: SEHNR, FQNEAQ (reference sequence). The CDR3 has 17 residues. The CDR3 sequence: CASSSLPGLAGAGELFF. CDR3 sequence (DNA): TGTGCCAGCAGCTCACTTCCGGGACTAGCGGGGGCCGGGGAGCTGTTTTTT. The full variable domain, in which reference TRBV7-9 and TRBJ2-2 provide the parts outside the CDR3, is DTGVSQNPRHKITKRGQNVTFRCDPISEHNRLYWYRQTLGQGPEFLTYFQNEAQLEKSRLLSDRFSAERPKGSFSTLEIQRTEQGDSAMYLCASSSLPGLAGAGELFFGEGSRLTVL.

The chain has TRBV18 and TRBJ2-3, with TRBD1 identical over 8 bases. CDR1 is KGHSH and CDR2 is LQKENI in the germline V gene. After removal of 6 bases from V and 3 bases from J, the junction contained 11 bases not matched to a gene. The CDR3 is 16 amino acids. The DNA for the CDR3 is TGTGCCAGCTCCCCGAGAACGAGACAGGGGACAGATACGCAGTATTTT. Translating it yields CASSPRTRQGTDTQYF.

This chain links TRBV28 with TRBJ1-5; 9 bases match TRBD1. Germline lookup yields CDR1 MDHEN and CDR2 SYDVKM. V lost 3 bases and J lost 7; bases outside the gene matches: 7. CDR3 length: 15 amino acids. CDR3 region: CASSFRGQGQQPQHF. In DNA, the CDR3 is TGTGCCAGCAGTTTCCGCGGACAGGGGCAGCAGCCCCAGCATTTT.

V gene TRBV6-1 combines with J gene TRBJ2-4, with TRBD2 matching 7 bases. In germline, CDR1 is MNHNS, CDR2 SASEGT. The V and J ends lost 6 bases and 5 bases, in that order; junction bases with no gene match: 4. The CDR3 contains 13 residues. The DNA of the CDR3 is TGTGCCAGCAGGGGGACTATCCAAAACATTCAGTACTTC. This sequence encodes CASRGTIQNIQYF.

The chain recombines TRBV18 with TRBJ2-5, with a possible D match to TRBD1 (6 bases). This CDR3 is 14 amino acids long. Germline V gene lookup returns CDR1 KGHSH and CDR2 LQKENI. Between the trimmed V and J ends, which lost 6 bases and 1 base, there was a span of 12 bases. The CDR3: CASSVGQAQETQYF. CDR3 in DNA: TGTGCCAGCTCGGTGGGACAAGCCCAAGAGACCCAGTACTTC.

This clone is a singleton in its sample. V gene TRBV21-1 combines with J gene TRBJ2-7; the table's D call, TRBD1, has no DNA check behind it. TRBV21-1 is a documented pseudogene. This CDR3 is 14 amino acids long. The CDR3 sequence is CASSKGQSSYEQYF. In DNA, the CDR3 is TGTGCCAGCAGCAAAGGACAGAGCTCCTACGAGCAGTACTTC.

V is TRBV7-2 and J is TRBJ1-2; D remains unclear. This CDR3 has 13 residues. Germline V gene sequence: CDR1 SGHTA, CDR2 FQGNSA. The V gene lost 6 bases and the J gene lost 0 bases, with 8 bases spanning the gap. The CDR3 DNA sequence: TGTGCCAGCAGGGCGGGAGCTAACTATGGCTACACCTTC. It yields the protein CASRAGANYGYTF.

J is TRBJ1-1 and V is TRBV2; D unresolved. The CDR3 runs to 14 residues. The germline gives CDR1 SNHLY, CDR2 FYNNEI. Trimming took off 5 bases at V and 1 base at J, with 11 bases between the two ends. For the CDR3, the DNA is TGTGCCAGCAGTCCTCAAGTGGGGAACACTGAAGCTTTCTTT. Protein sequence: CASSPQVGNTEAFF. Combining the CDR3 with reference TRBV2 and TRBJ1-1 gives the whole variable domain EPEVTQTPSHQVTQMGQEVILRCVPISNHLYFYWYRQILGQKVEFLVSFYNNEISEKSEIFDDQFSVERPDGSNFTLKIRSTKLEDSAMYFCASSPQVGNTEAFFGQGTRLTVV.

Here the CDR3 reads CASSVSSGSYEQYF. The CDR3 region has the DNA TGTGCCAGCAGCGTGAGTAGCGGGAGCTACGAGCAGTACTTC. The chain carries TRBV7-9 and TRBJ2-7, with TRBD2 matching 9 bases. The V segment lost 5 bases and the J segment 3 bases; nucleotides outside the gene matches: 5. The CDR3 is made up of 14 amino acids. Germline V lookup: CDR1 SEHNR, CDR2 FQNEAQ (reference sequence).

The V and J genes are TRBV18 and TRBJ1-1; D not resolved. The CDR3 extends over 14 amino acids. V shed 2 bases and J shed 4 bases, with 11 bases lying between them. CDR1 is KGHSH, CDR2 LQKENI, per germline. The CDR3 DNA sequence: TGTGCCAGCTCACCAAAATGGGGAACCACTGAAGCTTTCTTT. As protein: CASSPKWGTTEAFF.

The chain carries TRBV7-9 and TRBJ1-1; D unclear. The length of the CDR3 is 14 residues. The V and J ends lost 4 bases and 0 bases respectively, with 9 bases between them. CDR1 and CDR2 from the germline V gene are SEHNR and FQNEAQ (reference sequence). The CDR3 DNA reads as TGTGCCAGCAGCTCCGATTGGATGAACACTGAAGCTTTCTTT. This encodes CASSSDWMNTEAFF.

This clone was detected a few times. The chain recombines TRBV27 with TRBJ1-1; D unclear. CDR1 and CDR2 (germline): MNHEY, SMNVEV (reference sequence). V was shortened by 1 base and J by 1 base, with 4 bases between the two germline ends. The CDR3 sequence is 13 residues long. The CDR3 region has the DNA TGTGCCAGCAGTTTATATAGGAACACTGAAGCTTTCTTT. Residues: CASSLYRNTEAFF.

The chain employs TRBV29-1 and TRBJ1-3; D remains unclear. There are 12 residues in the CDR3. The germline V and J ends were trimmed by 5 bases and 0 bases, with 5 bases remaining between them. Looked up from germline, CDR1 is SQVTM and CDR2 is ANQGSEA. The CDR3 region is CSVRSSGNTIYF. Written as DNA, the CDR3 is TGCAGCGTTCGAAGCTCTGGAAACACCATATATTTT. Full variable domain (rest looked up from reference TRBV29-1 and TRBJ1-3): SAVISQKPSRDICQRGTSLTIQCQVDSQVTMMFWYRQQPGQSLTLIATANQGSEATYESGFVIDKFPISRPNLTFSTLTVSNMSPEDSSIYLCSVRSSGNTIYFGEGSWLTVV.

As regards this clone: The sample contains more than one DNA sequence encoding this CDR3. This chain joins TRBV10-3 and TRBJ2-2; D might be TRBD2 (5 bases). This CDR3 spans 14 amino acids. The germline V gene has CDR1 ENHRY and CDR2 SYGVKD. V was shortened by 4 bases and J by 4 bases, with 10 bases between the two germline ends. This CDR3 reads CAISGAEGTGELFF. The CDR3 nucleotides read TGTGCCATCAGTGGCGCCGAGGGCACCGGGGAGCTGTTTTTT.

In regard to this clone: Other nucleotide sequences in the sample specify the same CDR3. This chain's CDR3 is CASSVGRTAGNTIYF. CDR3 nucleotide sequence: TGTGCCAGCAGCGTGGGGCGCACCGCAGGAAACACCATATATTTT. V gene TRBV9 combines with J gene TRBJ1-3; D possibly corresponds to TRBD1 (5 bases). Trimming pared 2 bases from V and 4 bases from J, leaving 13 bases between. This CDR3 spans 15 amino acids. Germline assignment: CDR1 SGDLS and CDR2 YYNGEE.

V usage is TRBV20-1 and J usage is TRBJ2-5; no clear D gene. This CDR3 has 10 amino acids. From germline, CDR1 is DFQATT and CDR2 SNEGSKA (reference sequence). V was clipped by 2 bases and J by 4 bases, with 2 bases between them. CDR3 sequence reads: CSARPETQYF. Written as DNA, the CDR3 is TGCAGTGCTAGACCAGAGACCCAGTACTTC.

The V and J genes are TRBV6-5 and TRBJ1-2, with TRBD1 matching 8 bases. The germline gives CDR1 MNHEY, CDR2 SVGAGI. With 5 bases clipped from V and 4 bases from J, the junction kept 6 bases outside the gene matches. The CDR3 has 14 residues. The CDR3 spells CASSLYDRGYGYTF. CDR3 nucleotides: TGTGCCAGCAGTCTATACGACAGGGGCTATGGCTACACCTTC.

V usage is TRBV4-2 and J usage is TRBJ2-7; possibly TRBD2 for D (5 bases). The germline CDR1 and CDR2 sequences are LGHNA and YNFKEQ. V was shortened by 3 bases and J by 4 bases, with 19 bases between the two germline ends. There are 16 residues in the CDR3. As DNA, the CDR3 is TGTGCCAGCAGCCAGGAGTCTCCGGGATCGATTTACGAGCAGTACTTC. Translating it yields CASSQESPGSIYEQYF.

The DNA of the CDR3 is TGTGCCAGCAGCTCCCAAAGACAGTTTAGAACCCAGTACTTC. This gives the protein CASSSQRQFRTQYF. This chain links TRBV21-1 with TRBJ2-5; whether TRBD1, the table's D call, matches the DNA was not checked. TRBV21-1 is marked as a pseudogene. The CDR3 contains 14 residues.